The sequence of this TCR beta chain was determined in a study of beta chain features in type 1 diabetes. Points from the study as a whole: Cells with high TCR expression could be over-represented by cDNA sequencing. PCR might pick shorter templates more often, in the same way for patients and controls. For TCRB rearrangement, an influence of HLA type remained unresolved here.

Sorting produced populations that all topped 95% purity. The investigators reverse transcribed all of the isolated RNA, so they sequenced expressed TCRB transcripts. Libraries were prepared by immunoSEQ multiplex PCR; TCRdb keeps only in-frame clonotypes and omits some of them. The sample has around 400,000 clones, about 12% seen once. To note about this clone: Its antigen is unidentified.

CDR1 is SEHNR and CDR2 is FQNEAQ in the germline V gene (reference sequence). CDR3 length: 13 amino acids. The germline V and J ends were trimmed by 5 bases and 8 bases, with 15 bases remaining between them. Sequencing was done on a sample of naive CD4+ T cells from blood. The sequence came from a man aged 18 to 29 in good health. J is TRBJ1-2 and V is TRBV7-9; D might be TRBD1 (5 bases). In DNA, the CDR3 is TGTGCCAGCAGCAACGGACGGGACTCGGGCTACACCTTC. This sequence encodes CASSNGRDSGYTF.